The 15 T cell receptor beta chains in this list originate from one sample, sequenced in a study of T cells after yellow fever vaccination. TCRdb reanalysed the 5' RACE reads using MiXCR and keeps one entry per CDR3 protein. The top ten hold around 20% of the sample, which has a few hundred thousand distinct CDR3 sequences, approximately 10% seen once. Sequenced material: PBMCs, taken on the day of the first yellow fever vaccination. Every receptor here comes from a man aged 18 to 35 who received the YFV17D yellow fever vaccine.

The gene calls are TRBV25-1 and TRBJ1-4; D remains unclear. The CDR3 totals 16 residues. Per germline, CDR1 MGHDK and CDR2 SYGVNS. V lost 4 bases, J lost 4 bases, and 16 bases lay in between. CDR3 sequence reads: CASSGHSQRHNEKLFF. In nucleotides, the CDR3 is TGTGCCAGCAGTGGGCACAGTCAACGCCATAATGAAAAACTGTTTTTT.

This clonotype turned up a few times. The chain recombines TRBV5-1 with TRBJ1-1, with D possibly being TRBD1 (5 bases). Trimming shortened V by 1 base and J by 3 bases, and 13 bases separated the two germline ends. The CDR3 has 15 amino acids. Germline V gene lookup returns CDR1 SGHRS and CDR2 YFSETQ. The CDR3 region is CASSLMGGGDTEAFF. In nucleotides, the CDR3 is TGCGCCAGCAGCTTGATGGGGGGGGGAGACACTGAAGCTTTCTTT.

This clonotype has just a few counts. The chain has TRBV28 and TRBJ2-7; TRBD1 agrees at 12 bases. The CDR3 length is 15 residues. Germline V gene lookup returns CDR1 MDHEN and CDR2 SYDVKM. V shed 5 bases, J shed 6 bases, and the junction held 8 bases outside the gene matches. CDR3 residues: CASSQIRDRGPEQYV. DNA of the CDR3: TGTGCCAGCAGTCAAATCCGGGACAGGGGGCCCGAGCAGTACGTC.

This chain links TRBV19 with TRBJ1-5, with TRBD1 as a possible D gene (5 bases). Germline V gene sequence: CDR1 LNHDA, CDR2 SQIVND (reference sequence). The CDR3 contains 12 residues. The V and J ends lost 3 bases and 11 bases respectively, with 11 bases between them. Written as DNA, the CDR3 is TGTGCCAGTAGTATCGCCCGGGGCGCCCAGCATTTT. As protein: CASSIARGAQHF.

This clonotype was observed a few times. This chain connects TRBV19 to TRBJ1-5; no firm D call. V was clipped by 5 bases and J by 5 bases, with 10 bases between them. CDR1 is LNHDA and CDR2 is SQIVND in the germline V gene (reference sequence). This CDR3 is built from 13 residues. The CDR3 DNA reads TGTGCCAGTAGTTGGGGAGCGGATCAGCCCCAGCATTTT. It is translated as CASSWGADQPQHF.

This clonotype was observed many times. The chain employs TRBV20-1 and TRBJ2-2; 8 nucleotides match TRBD2. This CDR3 contains 13 residues. V shed 5 bases, J shed 6 bases, and the junction held 5 bases outside the gene matches. Germline CDR1 and CDR2: DFQATT and SNEGSKA (reference sequence). In DNA form, the CDR3 reads TGCAGTGCTGGCCTTAGCGGGGCCGGGGAGCTGTTTTTT. Translation gives CSAGLSGAGELFF.

The chain employs TRBV5-4 and TRBJ1-3; the D is unclear. The CDR3 sequence is 13 residues long. Germline V gene data show CDR1 as SGHNT and CDR2 as YYREEE (reference sequence). The ends were cut back, 2 bases at V and 5 bases at J, with 8 bases in the middle. The CDR3 protein is CASSFDARNTIYF. CDR3 coding DNA: TGTGCCAGCAGCTTCGACGCAAGAAACACCATATATTTT.

The chain links TRBV2 to TRBJ1-6, with D unclear. V was cut by 4 bases and J by 9 bases, with 10 bases left in between. This CDR3 has 13 residues. From germline, CDR1 is SNHLY and CDR2 FYNNEI. This CDR3 reads CASSVARASPLHF. The CDR3, as DNA: TGTGCCAGCAGTGTGGCTAGGGCTTCACCCCTCCACTTT.

This clonotype was seen many times. The chain is built from TRBV4-1 and TRBJ1-5, with D tentatively TRBD1 (5 bases). V lost 0 bases to trimming and J lost 12 bases, with 12 bases between them. Germline-derived CDR1 and CDR2 are MGHRA and YSYEKL. This CDR3 has 13 amino acids. CDR3 protein: CASSQEGAGSQHF. The CDR3 DNA reads TGCGCCAGCAGCCAAGAAGGGGCAGGGAGCCAGCATTTT.

A few counts support this clonotype. The rearrangement links TRBV19 to TRBJ1-1, with D perhaps TRBD1 (5 bases). Germline lookup yields CDR1 LNHDA and CDR2 SQIVND (reference sequence). Trimming took 6 bases from V and 3 from J, leaving 17 bases between them. CDR3 length: 15 residues. The CDR3 DNA reads TGTGCCAGTAGGGGACGGGACCTGGACTACACTGAAGCTTTCTTT. Its translation is CASRGRDLDYTEAFF.

This clonotype was observed many times. The V gene is TRBV7-2, the J gene TRBJ2-5, with TRBD2 as a possible D gene (6 bases). The CDR3 has 14 amino acids. CDR1 and CDR2 (germline): SGHTA, FQGNSA. V was shortened by 2 bases and J by 5 bases, with 12 bases between the two germline ends. Here the CDR3 reads CASSLMVAGETQYF. CDR3 nucleotides: TGTGCCAGCAGCTTAATGGTGGCGGGGGAGACCCAGTACTTC.

This clonotype came up a few times. This chain links TRBV7-9 with TRBJ2-7; D is perhaps TRBD1 (6 bases). The CDR3 runs to 14 residues. With 1 base removed from V and 4 bases from J, the gap between germline ends came to 11 bases. Germline loops: CDR1 SEHNR, CDR2 FQNEAQ (reference sequence). CDR3 loop: CASSLDRADYEQYV. CDR3 nucleotide sequence: TGTGCCAGCAGCTTAGACAGGGCGGATTACGAGCAGTACGTC.

The chain has TRBV6-1 and TRBJ1-3; D is unresolved. V lost 8 bases and J lost 2, with 16 bases in between. Germline CDR1 reads MNHNS; CDR2 reads SASEGT. This CDR3 is built from 15 residues. CDR3 bases: TGTGCCAGCCCTGGGGAGGAGAGCGCTGGAAACACCATATATTTT. Translation gives CASPGEESAGNTIYF.

The chain has TRBV5-4 and TRBJ2-3; 8 bases align to TRBD2. There are 14 residues in the CDR3. The V gene end was trimmed by 2 bases and the J gene end by 6 bases; junction bases not matched to a gene: 5. The germline V gene has CDR1 SGHNT and CDR2 YYREEE (reference sequence). The CDR3 DNA reads TGTGCCAGCAGCTTTGCGGGGGGCGGGGATACGCAGTATTTT. Translation gives CASSFAGGGDTQYF.

This clonotype was counted a few times. The chain couples TRBV7-8 to TRBJ2-3, with 7 nucleotides matching TRBD1. The ends lost 1 base at V and 2 bases at J; junction bases unmatched: 3. This CDR3 has 15 amino acids. Germline CDR1 and CDR2: SGHVS and FQNEAQ. The CDR3 spells CASSLGGQTTDTQYF. CDR3 DNA: TGTGCCAGCAGCTTAGGGGGACAGACCACAGATACGCAGTATTTT.